This T cell receptor (beta chain) emerged from a study of blood T cell repertoires in COVID-19. For the study at large: COVID-19 samples, acute and convalescent, were from the United States, Italy and Spain. The cDNA or gDNA used as material had been derived from T cells, B-cell-depleted T cells, or PBMCs.

Per the study methods: By means of reference gene primer amplification, nucleated cell counts were estimated. Assay: immunoSEQ multiplex PCR; the TCRdb copy retains only in-frame clones and omits some. That table is the source of V, J and clone size, and D and trimming were worked out from the DNA. In the table there are about 200,000 clones, approximately 87% of which are singletons. Germline lookup yields CDR1 MNHEY and CDR2 SMNVEV (reference sequence). The CDR3 has 14 residues. V gave up 4 bases and J gave up 7 bases; unmatched junction bases: 5. The sample consisted of peripheral blood. V and J are TRBV27 and TRBJ2-1, with TRBD1 identical over 9 bases. The source is a woman aged 70-85 years with acute or convalescent COVID-19. DNA of the CDR3: TGTGCCAGCAGTTCCCCGGACAGGGGTAATGAGCAGTTCTTC. Protein sequence: CASSSPDRGNEQFF.